This TCR beta chain comes out of a study of blood T cells in healthy people across ages. PCR was performed a second time for 7 to 11 cycles using a sample-barcoded 5' primer and a J-beta primer mix. TCRdb used MiXCR to reprocess the 5' RACE reads, holding one entry per CDR3 protein. The data contain more than 900,000 distinct CDR3 sequences, just under 30% of them singletons. Study results and limitations: Because donor CMV status was unknown, expanded clonotype changes were possibly confounded.

This clonotype was recorded at least ten times. The antigen is unknown. This CDR3 has 15 amino acids. Trimming stripped 0 bases from V and 4 bases from J, with 12 bases between. Germline CDR1 is MNHNS and CDR2 is SASEGT. The people who gave samples were healthy Caucasians from Russia, aged about 6 to 95. This sample was also put to use in a study of T cells of mothers and their children.

This TCR derives from a woman between 40 and 55 years old in good health. Sequences were obtained from blood. This sequence joins TRBV6-1 and TRBJ1-2; D remains unclear. CDR3 coding DNA: TGTGCCAGCAGTGAAGCGCACACAGTCCCCTATGGCTACACCTTC. Amino acids: CASSEAHTVPYGYTF.